This T cell receptor beta chain was retrieved from a study of metastatic and nonmetastatic thyroid tumors. Turning to the study itself: The comparison covered peripheral blood and tumor or nodule tissue in malignant and benign thyroid patients.

TCRdb reprocessed the PCR reads using MiXCR. The sample includes about 92,000 clones, 15% seen only once; the top ten take roughly 3.9%. This CDR3 is built from 16 residues. V was cut by 0 bases and J by 5 bases, with 18 bases left in between. CDR1 SGHDT and CDR2 YYEEEE come from the germline V gene. This clone was observed many times. As yet, its antigen is unknown. Whole-study findings and limits: According to reports, the diversity of TCR beta was significantly higher in malignant thyroid tumors than in benign nodules, and this held in both blood and tumor samples.

Thyroid surgery was preceded by no treatment in any patient. The source of this sequence is a female donor with papillary thyroid cancer or a benign thyroid nodule (not recorded which). Some clones in this sample may be carry-over from other donors' samples. Sequencing was performed on blood. The rearrangement links TRBV5-6 to TRBJ2-7; possibly TRBD1 for D (6 bases). The CDR3 sequence: CASSLAQGTNVNEQYF. The CDR3 DNA sequence: TGTGCCAGCAGCTTGGCGCAGGGGACGAACGTGAACGAGCAGTACTTC.